This TCR beta chain comes out of a study of T cell responses to AZD1222 COVID-19 vaccine. As regards this clone: What it binds is not known.

The repertoire was sequenced with immunoSEQ multiplex PCR; TCRdb's copy has only in-frame clones and lacks some. The top ten clones hold just under 5% of a sample with over 50,000 clones, about 80% of them seen once. Trimming pared 11 bases from V and 3 bases from J, leaving 13 bases between. The CDR3 sequence is 13 residues long. Germline loops: CDR1 ENHRY, CDR2 SYGVKD. Regarding the study as a whole: There were vaccine-associated CD4 TCRs across spike, dominant at 160-218 and 743-854.

The clonotype comes from an adult who received the AZD1222 COVID-19 vaccine. The chain links TRBV10-3 to TRBJ2-2; a possible D gene is TRBD2 (6 bases). The source material was peripheral blood, sampled 28 days after the second AZD1222 dose. The CDR3 sequence: CASRLDYTGELFF. The CDR3 DNA follows: TGTGCCTCCCGACTAGACTACACCGGGGAGCTGTTTTTT.